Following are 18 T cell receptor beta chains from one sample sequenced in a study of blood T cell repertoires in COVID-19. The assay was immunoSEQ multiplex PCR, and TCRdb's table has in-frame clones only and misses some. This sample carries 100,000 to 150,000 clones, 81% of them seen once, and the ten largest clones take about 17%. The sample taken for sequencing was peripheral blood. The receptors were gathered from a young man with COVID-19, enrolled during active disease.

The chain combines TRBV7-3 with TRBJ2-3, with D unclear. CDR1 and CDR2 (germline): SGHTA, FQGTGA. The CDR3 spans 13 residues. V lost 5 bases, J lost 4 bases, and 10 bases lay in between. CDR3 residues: CASSLLTSDTQYF. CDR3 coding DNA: TGTGCCAGCAGCCTCCTCACATCAGATACGCAGTATTTT.

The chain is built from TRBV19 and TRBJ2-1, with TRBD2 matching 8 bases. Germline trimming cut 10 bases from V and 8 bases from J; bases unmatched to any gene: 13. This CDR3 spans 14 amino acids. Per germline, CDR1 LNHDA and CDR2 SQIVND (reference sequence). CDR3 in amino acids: CATSDGTSEYEQFF. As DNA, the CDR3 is TGTGCCACCTCCGATGGGACTAGTGAATATGAGCAGTTCTTC.

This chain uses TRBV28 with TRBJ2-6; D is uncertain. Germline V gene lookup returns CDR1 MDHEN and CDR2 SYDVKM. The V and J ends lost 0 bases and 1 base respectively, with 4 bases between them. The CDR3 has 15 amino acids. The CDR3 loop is CASSLWASGANVLTF. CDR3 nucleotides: TGTGCCAGCAGTTTATGGGCATCTGGGGCCAACGTCCTGACTTTC.

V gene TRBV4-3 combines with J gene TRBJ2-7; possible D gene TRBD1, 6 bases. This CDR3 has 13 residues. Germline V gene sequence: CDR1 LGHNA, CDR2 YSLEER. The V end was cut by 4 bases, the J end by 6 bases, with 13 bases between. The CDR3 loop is CASSLLQGGEQYF. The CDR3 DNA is TGCGCCAGCAGCCTCTTACAGGGCGGCGAGCAGTACTTC.

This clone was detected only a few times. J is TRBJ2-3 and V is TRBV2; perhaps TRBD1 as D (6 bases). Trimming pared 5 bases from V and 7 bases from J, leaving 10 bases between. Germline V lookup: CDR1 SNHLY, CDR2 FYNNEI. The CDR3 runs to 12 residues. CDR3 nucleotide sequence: TGTGCCAGCAGTTACCAGGGGAATACGCAGTATTTT. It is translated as CASSYQGNTQYF.

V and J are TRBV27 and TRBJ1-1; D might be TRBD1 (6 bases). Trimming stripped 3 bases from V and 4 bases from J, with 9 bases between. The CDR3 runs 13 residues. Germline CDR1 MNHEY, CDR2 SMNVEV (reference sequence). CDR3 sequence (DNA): TGTGCCAGCAGTTTTCAAGGGGGCACTGAAGCTTTCTTT. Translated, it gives CASSFQGGTEAFF.

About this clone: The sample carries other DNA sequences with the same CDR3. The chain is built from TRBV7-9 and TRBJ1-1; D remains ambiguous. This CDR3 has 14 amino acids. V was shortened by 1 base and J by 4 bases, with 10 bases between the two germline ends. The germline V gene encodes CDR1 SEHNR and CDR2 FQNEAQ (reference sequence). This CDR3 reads CASSLVGVGTEAFF. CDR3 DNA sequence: TGTGCCAGCAGCTTAGTGGGAGTCGGCACTGAAGCTTTCTTT.

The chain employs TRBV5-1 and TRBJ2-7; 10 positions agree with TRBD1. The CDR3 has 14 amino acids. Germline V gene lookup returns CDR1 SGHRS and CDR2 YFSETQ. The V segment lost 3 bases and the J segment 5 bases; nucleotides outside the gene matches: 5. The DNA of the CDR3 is TGCGCCAGCAGCTCGGGACAGGGGCGGAACGAGCAGTACTTC. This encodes CASSSGQGRNEQYF.

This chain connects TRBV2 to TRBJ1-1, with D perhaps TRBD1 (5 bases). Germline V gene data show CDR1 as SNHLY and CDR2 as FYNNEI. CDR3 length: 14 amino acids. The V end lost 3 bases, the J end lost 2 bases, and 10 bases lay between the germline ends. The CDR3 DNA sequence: TGTGCCAGCAGTGAGGGGGGAAGAAACACTGAAGCTTTCTTT. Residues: CASSEGGRNTEAFF.

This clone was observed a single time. CDR3 sequence (DNA): TGTGCCACCAGCCAGATGGGCTCCATTTACAATGAGCAGTTCTTC. Its protein is CATSQMGSIYNEQFF. This chain joins TRBV15 and TRBJ2-1; D gene ambiguous. The ends were cut back, 5 bases at V and 4 bases at J, with 15 bases in the middle. In germline, CDR1 is LNHNV, CDR2 YYDKDF (reference sequence). The CDR3 spans 15 residues.

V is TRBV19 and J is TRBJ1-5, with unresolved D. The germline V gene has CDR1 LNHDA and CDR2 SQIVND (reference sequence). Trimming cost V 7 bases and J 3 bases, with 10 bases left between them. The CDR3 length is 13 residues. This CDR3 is CASKKRDNQPQHF. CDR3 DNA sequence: TGTGCCAGTAAGAAGAGGGACAATCAGCCCCAGCATTTT.

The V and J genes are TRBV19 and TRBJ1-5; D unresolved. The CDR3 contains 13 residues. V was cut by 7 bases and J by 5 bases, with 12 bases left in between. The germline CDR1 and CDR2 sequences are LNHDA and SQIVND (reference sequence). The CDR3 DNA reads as TGTGCCAGTACGTCACAGCCAGATCAGCCCCAGCATTTT. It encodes CASTSQPDQPQHF.

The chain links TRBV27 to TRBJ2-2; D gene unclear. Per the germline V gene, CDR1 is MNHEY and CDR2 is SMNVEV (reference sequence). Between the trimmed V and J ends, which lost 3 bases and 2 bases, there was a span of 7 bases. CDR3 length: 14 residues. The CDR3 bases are TGTGCCAGCAGTTTCGGGTCCAACACCGGGGAGCTGTTTTTT. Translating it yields CASSFGSNTGELFF.

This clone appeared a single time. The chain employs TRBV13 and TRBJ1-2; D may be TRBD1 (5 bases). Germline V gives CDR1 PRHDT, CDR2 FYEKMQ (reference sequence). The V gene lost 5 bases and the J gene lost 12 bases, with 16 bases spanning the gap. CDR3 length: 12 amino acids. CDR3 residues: CASSPSGGTNTF. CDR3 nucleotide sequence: TGTGCCAGCAGCCCCTCGGGAGGGACCAACACCTTC.

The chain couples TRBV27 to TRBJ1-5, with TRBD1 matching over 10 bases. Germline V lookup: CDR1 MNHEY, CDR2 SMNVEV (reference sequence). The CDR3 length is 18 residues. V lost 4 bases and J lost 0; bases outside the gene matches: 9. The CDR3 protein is CASSSLGQGLYSNQPQHF. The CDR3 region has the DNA TGTGCCAGCAGTTCTTTGGGACAGGGGCTGTATAGCAATCAGCCCCAGCATTTT.

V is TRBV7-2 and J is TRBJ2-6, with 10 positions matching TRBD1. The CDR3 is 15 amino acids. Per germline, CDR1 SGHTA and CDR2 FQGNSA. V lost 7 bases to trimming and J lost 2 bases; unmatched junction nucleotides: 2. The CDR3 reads CASKTGGTGANVLTF. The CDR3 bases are TGTGCCAGCAAGACAGGGGGCACTGGGGCCAACGTCCTGACTTTC.

CDR3 region: CASRWAQGMGQETQYF. The CDR3 coding sequence is TGTGCCAGCAGATGGGCACAGGGGATGGGGCAAGAGACCCAGTACTTC. The chain recombines TRBV5-6 with TRBJ2-5, with 7 bases that match TRBD1. The CDR3 spans 16 residues. The trim removed 5 bases at V and 2 bases at J, leaving 12 bases unmatched. Germline V gene lookup returns CDR1 SGHDT and CDR2 YYEEEE. The whole variable domain, remainder taken from reference TRBV5-6 and TRBJ2-5, is DAGVTQSPTHLIKTRGQQVTLRCSPKSGHDTVSWYQQALGQGPQFIFQYYEEEERQRGNFPDRFSGHQFPNYSSELNVNALLLGDSALYLCASRWAQGMGQETQYFGPGTRLLVL.

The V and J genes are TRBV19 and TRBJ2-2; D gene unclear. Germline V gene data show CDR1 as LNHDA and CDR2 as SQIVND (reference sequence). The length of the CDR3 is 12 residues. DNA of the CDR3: TGTGGAGCCGGGTATAACACCGGGGAGCTGTTTTTT. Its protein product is CGAGYNTGELFF.